These 2 T cell receptor beta chains share one sample of origin, sequenced in a study of OX40 agonist ivuxolimab in advanced cancers. Clones were read by immunoSEQ multiplex PCR, and TCRdb kept only the in-frame ones, dropping some. The table lists around 62,000 clones, about 80% of them singletons, with 4.4% in the top ten. This specimen consisted of CD4+ or CD8+ T cells sorted from blood, obtained in a trial of the OX40 agonist ivuxolimab. These receptors all come from an adult with an advanced solid tumor such as melanoma, head and neck, liver or kidney cancer.

This chain connects TRBV18 to TRBJ2-1, with D maybe TRBD2 (6 bases). V was shortened by 1 base and J by 2 bases, with 9 bases between the two germline ends. The CDR3 loop spans 15 amino acids. Germline V lookup: CDR1 KGHSH, CDR2 LQKENI. The CDR3 sequence: CASSPRTTAYNEQFF. The CDR3, as DNA: TGTGCCAGCTCACCACGGACTACCGCCTACAATGAGCAGTTCTTC.

The chain uses TRBV28 and TRBJ2-2; 8 positions agree with TRBD2. This CDR3 contains 14 residues. From germline, CDR1 is MDHEN and CDR2 SYDVKM. V lost 6 bases, J lost 5 bases, and 5 bases stayed unmatched. The chain's CDR3 is CASSGGARTGELFF. The CDR3 nucleotides read TGTGCCAGCAGCGGGGGGGCCAGGACCGGGGAGCTGTTTTTT.